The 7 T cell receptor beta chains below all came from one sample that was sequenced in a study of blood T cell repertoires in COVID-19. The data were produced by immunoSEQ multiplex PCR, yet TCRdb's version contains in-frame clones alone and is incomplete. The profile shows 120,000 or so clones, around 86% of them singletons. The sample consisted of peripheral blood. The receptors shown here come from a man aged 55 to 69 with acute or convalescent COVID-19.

The CDR3 DNA reads TGTGCCACCAGCCCGGGACTAGCGGGATCCTACGAGCAGTACTTC. Its protein is CATSPGLAGSYEQYF. The rearrangement links TRBV15 to TRBJ2-7, with 13 bases fitting TRBD2. This CDR3 has 15 residues. Germline lookup yields CDR1 LNHNV and CDR2 YYDKDF (reference sequence). V gave up 5 bases and J gave up 1 base; unmatched junction bases: 2.

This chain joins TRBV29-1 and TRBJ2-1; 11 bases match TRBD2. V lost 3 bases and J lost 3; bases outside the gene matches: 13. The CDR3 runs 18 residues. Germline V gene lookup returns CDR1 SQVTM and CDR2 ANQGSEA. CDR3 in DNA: TGCAGCGTTGACCCCCCGACGAATCTAGCGGGAGGCTACAATGAGCAGTTCTTC. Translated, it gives CSVDPPTNLAGGYNEQFF.

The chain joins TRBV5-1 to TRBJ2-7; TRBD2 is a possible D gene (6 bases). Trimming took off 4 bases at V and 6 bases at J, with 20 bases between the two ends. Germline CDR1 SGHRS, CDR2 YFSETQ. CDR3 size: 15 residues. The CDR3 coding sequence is TGCGCCAGCAGCCCAGGGCAGGAGGGAAGGCGCGAGCAGTACTTC. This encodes CASSPGQEGRREQYF.

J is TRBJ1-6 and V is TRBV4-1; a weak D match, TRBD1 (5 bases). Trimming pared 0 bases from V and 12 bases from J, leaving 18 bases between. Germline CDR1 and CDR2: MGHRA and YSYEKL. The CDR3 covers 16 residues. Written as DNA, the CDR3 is TGCGCCAGCAGCCAAGAATTAAGGGGCGAAGGACGACCCCTCCACTTT. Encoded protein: CASSQELRGEGRPLHF.

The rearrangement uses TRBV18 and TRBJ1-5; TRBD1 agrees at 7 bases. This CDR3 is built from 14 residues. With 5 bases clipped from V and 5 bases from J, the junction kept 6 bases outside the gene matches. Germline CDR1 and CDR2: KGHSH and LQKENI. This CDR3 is CASSSTDRDQPQHF. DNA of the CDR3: TGTGCCAGCTCATCTACAGACAGGGATCAGCCCCAGCATTTT. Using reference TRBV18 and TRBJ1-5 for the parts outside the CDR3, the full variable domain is NAGVMQNPRHLVRRRGQEARLRCSPMKGHSHVYWYRQLPEEGLKFMVYLQKENIIDESGMPKERFSAEFPKEGPSILRIQQVVRGDSAAYFCASSSTDRDQPQHFGDGTRLSIL.

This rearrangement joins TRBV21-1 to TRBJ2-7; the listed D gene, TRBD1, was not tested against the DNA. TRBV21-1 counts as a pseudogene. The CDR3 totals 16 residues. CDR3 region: CASSKDPQGQTYEQYF. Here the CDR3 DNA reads TGTGCCAGCAGCAAAGATCCCCAGGGACAGACCTACGAGCAGTACTTC.

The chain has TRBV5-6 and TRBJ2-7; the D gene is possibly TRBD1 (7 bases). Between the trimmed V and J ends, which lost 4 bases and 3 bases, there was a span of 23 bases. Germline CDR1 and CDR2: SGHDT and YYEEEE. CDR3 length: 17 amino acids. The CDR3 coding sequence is TGTGCCAGCAGCCGGGGGAAGGCTAGGGACAGCCACTACGAGCAGTACTTC. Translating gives CASSRGKARDSHYEQYF.